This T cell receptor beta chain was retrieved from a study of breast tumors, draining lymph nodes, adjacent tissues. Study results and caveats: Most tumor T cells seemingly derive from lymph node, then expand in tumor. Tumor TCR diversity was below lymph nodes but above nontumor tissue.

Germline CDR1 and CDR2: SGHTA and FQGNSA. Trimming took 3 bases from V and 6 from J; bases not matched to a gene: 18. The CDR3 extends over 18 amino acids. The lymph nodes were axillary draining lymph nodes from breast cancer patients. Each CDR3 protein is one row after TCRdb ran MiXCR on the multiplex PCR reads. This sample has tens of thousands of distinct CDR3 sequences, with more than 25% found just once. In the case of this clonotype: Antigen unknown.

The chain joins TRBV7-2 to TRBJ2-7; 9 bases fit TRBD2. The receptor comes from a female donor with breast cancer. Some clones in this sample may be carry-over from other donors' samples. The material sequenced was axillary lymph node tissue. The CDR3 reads CASSLGLAGRTTSREQYF. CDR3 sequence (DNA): TGTGCCAGCAGCTTGGGTCTAGCGGGAAGGACAACGTCCCGCGAGCAGTACTTC.